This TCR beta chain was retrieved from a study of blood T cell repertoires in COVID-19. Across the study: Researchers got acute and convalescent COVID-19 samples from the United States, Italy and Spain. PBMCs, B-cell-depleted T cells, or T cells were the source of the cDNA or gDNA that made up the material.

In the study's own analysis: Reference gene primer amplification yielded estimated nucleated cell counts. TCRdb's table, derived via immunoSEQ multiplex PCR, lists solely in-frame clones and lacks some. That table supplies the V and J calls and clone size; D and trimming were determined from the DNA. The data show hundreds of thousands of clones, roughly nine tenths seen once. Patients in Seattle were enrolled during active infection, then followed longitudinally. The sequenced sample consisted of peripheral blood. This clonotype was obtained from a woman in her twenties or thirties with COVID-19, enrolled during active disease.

CDR3 protein: CASSMGDNEAFF. For the CDR3, the DNA is TGTGCCAGTAGTATGGGGGACAATGAAGCTTTCTTT. V and J are TRBV19 and TRBJ1-1; possibly TRBD1 for D (6 bases). CDR3 length: 12 residues. V was cut by 3 bases and J by 7 bases, with 9 bases left in between. CDR1 is LNHDA, CDR2 SQIVND, per germline (reference sequence).